Presented here are 17 T cell receptor beta chains from one specimen sequenced in a study of T cells expressing NK-cell markers. Reprocessing the 5' RACE reads, TCRdb reports a single entry for every CDR3 protein and omits DNA. The specimen's table records some 390,000 distinct CDR3 sequences. Sequencing used blood T cells: a sorted CD56 or NKG2C T cell subset, CD4+ or CD8+ T cells, or bulk PBMC T cells (not recorded which). The receptors were sampled from a woman in her forties or fifties in good health.

V and J are TRBV27 and TRBJ2-7. This CDR3 spans 14 amino acids. Germline lookup yields CDR1 MNHEY and CDR2 SMNVEV (reference sequence). CDR3: CASSFKASSYEQYF.

CDR3 sequence reads: CASSIYTRDEQFF. The gene calls are TRBV19 and TRBJ2-1; TCRdb reports TRBD2, a call that lacks DNA to check it against. The germline V gene has CDR1 LNHDA and CDR2 SQIVND (reference sequence). The CDR3 consists of 13 residues.

The V gene is TRBV20-1, the J gene TRBJ2-5; the D gene TCRdb calls, TRBD2, cannot be checked with no DNA. Germline CDR1 is DFQATT and CDR2 is SNEGSKA (reference sequence). The CDR3 runs to 13 residues. Here the CDR3 reads CSAYSAGQETQYF.

This chain uses TRBV5-1 with TRBJ1-2; the D gene TCRdb calls, TRBD1, cannot be checked with no DNA. The length of the CDR3 is 15 residues. Germline V lookup: CDR1 SGHRS, CDR2 YFSETQ. CDR3 in amino acids: CASSGGWQTSYGYTF.

CDR3 loop: CASSSTGPPNIQYF. The chain employs TRBV6-5 and TRBJ2-4; TCRdb reports TRBD1, a call that lacks DNA to check it against. This CDR3 region has 14 residues. Germline V gives CDR1 MNHEY, CDR2 SVGAGI.

The V gene is TRBV12-3 or TRBV12-4, the J gene TRBJ2-1; TCRdb selects TRBD2, and the lack of DNA leaves this call unchecked. The CDR3 covers 14 residues. The CDR3 sequence is CASSGRLAGNEQFF.

The V gene is TRBV25-1, the J gene TRBJ1-6; checking the TCRdb D call of TRBD1 is not possible without DNA. The CDR3 is 16 amino acids. Germline V gene data show CDR1 as MGHDK and CDR2 as SYGVNS. The CDR3 loop reads CASSEWQGSGNSPLHF.

V and J are TRBV12-3 or TRBV12-4 and TRBJ2-3; TCRdb reports TRBD2, a call that lacks DNA to check it against. The length of the CDR3 is 14 residues. The chain's CDR3 is CASSYAQVAGGRYF.

This chain links TRBV4-1 with TRBJ2-3. This CDR3 has 12 residues. The germline V gene encodes CDR1 MGHRA and CDR2 YSYEKL. The CDR3 loop is CASSQRLDTQYF.

V usage is TRBV3-1 and J usage is TRBJ1-1. There are 13 residues in the CDR3. Germline values: CDR1 LGHDT, CDR2 YNNKEL (reference sequence). CDR3 residues: CASSPGRRTEAFF.

The rearrangement joins TRBV24-1 to TRBJ2-1; TCRdb gives TRBD1 as the D gene, but with no DNA this cannot be confirmed. This CDR3 contains 17 residues. Germline CDR1 is KGHDR and CDR2 is SFDVKD. This CDR3 is CATSDLGGTTSYNEQFF.

CDR3 sequence: CASSMGQLAQYF. The chain recombines TRBV5-1 with TRBJ2-3; TCRdb's D gene call, TRBD1, goes unchecked for lack of DNA. The CDR3 has 12 amino acids. CDR1 is SGHRS, CDR2 YFSETQ, per germline.

CDR3 amino acids: CAIKFQSGELFF. V is TRBV10-3 and J is TRBJ2-2. The CDR3 is made up of 12 amino acids. Looked up from germline, CDR1 is ENHRY and CDR2 is SYGVKD.

The J gene is TRBJ2-1, the V gene TRBV19; TCRdb designates TRBD1, a call that cannot be tested without DNA. The V gene's germline CDR1 is LNHDA and CDR2 SQIVND (reference sequence). This CDR3 comprises 13 residues. CDR3 in amino acids: CASRETGYNEQFF.

V is TRBV18 and J is TRBJ2-4; without DNA, the TCRdb call of TRBD1 cannot be checked. The CDR3 has 15 residues. Germline loops: CDR1 KGHSH, CDR2 LQKENI. The CDR3 loop is CASSPLGDPKNIQYF.

The chain links TRBV6-6 to TRBJ1-6; TCRdb lists TRBD1, though no DNA is available to test this call. CDR3 length: 19 residues. CDR1 and CDR2 (germline): MNHNY, SVGAGI (reference sequence). CDR3 sequence: CASSGPESGTARDNSPLHF.

The rearrangement joins TRBV7-2 to TRBJ1-1. The germline gives CDR1 SGHTA, CDR2 FQGNSA. The CDR3 has 14 amino acids. The CDR3 spells CASSSAGWGTEAFF.